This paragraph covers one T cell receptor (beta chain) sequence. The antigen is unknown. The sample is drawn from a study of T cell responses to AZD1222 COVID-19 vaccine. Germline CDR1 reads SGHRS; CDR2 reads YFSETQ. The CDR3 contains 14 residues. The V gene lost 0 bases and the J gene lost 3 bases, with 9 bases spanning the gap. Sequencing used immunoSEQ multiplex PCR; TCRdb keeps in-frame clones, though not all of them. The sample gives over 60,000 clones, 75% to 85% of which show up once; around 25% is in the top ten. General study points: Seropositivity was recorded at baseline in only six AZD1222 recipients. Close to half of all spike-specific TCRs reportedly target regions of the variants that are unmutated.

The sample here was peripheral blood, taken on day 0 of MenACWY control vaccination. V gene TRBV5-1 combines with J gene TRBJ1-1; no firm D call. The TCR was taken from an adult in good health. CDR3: CASSLAMADTEAFF. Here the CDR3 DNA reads TGCGCCAGCAGCTTGGCCATGGCAGACACTGAAGCTTTCTTT.